This TCR beta chain was recovered during a study of blood T cells in healthy people across ages. Sample-barcoded 5' priming and a J-beta primer mix drove a second PCR of roughly 6 to 12 cycles. TCRdb analysed the 5' RACE reads with MiXCR anew, one entry per CDR3 protein. The sample lists roughly 2 million distinct CDR3 sequences; around half were seen once. Peripheral blood was drawn, 7.5 to 10 milliliters per donor. Trimming took off 6 bases at V and 8 bases at J, with 15 bases between the two ends. The CDR3 is 13 residues long. V usage is TRBV12-3 or TRBV12-4 and J usage is TRBJ2-3; TRBD2 might be the D (5 bases). This clonotype originated in a woman aged 35 to 49 in good health. The specimen was blood. The CDR3 nucleotides read TGTGCCAGCAGCCCTAAGGTAGGAGGTACGCAGTATTTT. The encoded protein is CASSPKVGGTQYF.